The sequence of this T cell receptor (beta chain) was determined in a study of identical twins (dated by TCRdb to between 2015 and 2016). Regarding the complete study: TCR alpha and beta repertoires from monozygotic twins, unrelated adults of various ages and cord blood were deep-sequenced to test whether fetal clonotypes persist. To rule out contamination, the twin experiments were replicated at different times with different library preparation protocols. Broad study findings and their caveats: Conclusions relied on cross-sectional statistical analysis, since the same donors could not be followed over many years. Out-of-frame TCR alpha sharing in monozygotic twins was systematically underestimated by recombination models, whereas sharing between unrelated individuals was in agreement with the recombination models. Excess twin sharing in beta out-of-frame sequences was weaker because fewer shared sequences lowered the signal-to-noise ratio. Invariant T cells such as MAIT and iNKT could partly confound zero-insertion analyses, although diverse VJ usage argued against such confounding for most clonotypes. Compared with coincidental sharing between unrelated individuals, an excess of low generation-probability sequences was observed among out-of-frame TCR alpha sequences shared between twins. Abundant cord blood beta clonotypes had fewer insertions, young adult naive repertoires showed a similar but weaker trend, and memory repertoires showed no such trend.

Turning to this clonotype: Its antigen is unknown. An end of the junction does not agree with germline; a read error may underlie this.

Its CDR3 holds 17 amino acids, cysteine through phenylalanine. The entry retains the CDR3 DNA only, 51 bases that are in frame from base 1. The germline V gene specifies MNHNS as CDR1 and SASEGT as CDR2. Every donor in the study was a healthy Caucasian. Three pairs of female monozygotic twins, all aged about 18 to 30 years, made up the twin cohort. Positive isolation kits from Invitrogen were used to isolate the CD4+ and CD8+ T cell populations. To prepare the library, 5' RACE was applied. The instrument was an Illumina HiSeq 2000. A universal primer binding site was introduced by template switching, and a unique molecular identifier was present in the final cDNA, enabling accurate counting of TCR cDNA molecules. Specific primers in the conserved constant-segment region were used to synthesize first-strand cDNA for the TCR alpha and beta chains. Each cDNA library was double barcoded, with a SMART-Mk sample barcode plus Illumina barcodes, to control for contamination. TruSeq adapter sequences and Illumina sample barcodes were added in two successive PCR steps. The Illumina HiSeq platform was used with custom primers to sequence TCR alpha and beta cDNA libraries. The paper's processing steps were these. Raw reads were processed with MiGEC to extract unique molecular identifiers, and MiXCR was used to determine CDR3 positions. Recombination models were inferred per individual with the repgenHMM and IGoR tools using an EM algorithm. Shared clonotypes were analyzed with the tcR package in R, and sharing was normalized by the product of cloneset sizes. Out-of-frame nonproductive sequences were analyzed to study raw recombination free of thymic and clonal selection effects. The public reads were quality trimmed at Q25 with fastp and then assembled into clones with MiXCR by TCRdb, keeping productive beta chains. Identical CDR3 proteins give one entry, which carries the most common genes and DNA. These V and J calls derive from TCRdb rather than the authors' analysis. The sample has 500,000 or so distinct CDR3 sequences on record, approximately 14% of them singletons. The top ten hold approximately 1% of the sample.

These data were also filed under a second study, of yellow fever vaccine responses in identical twins. The second investigation adds: According to the authors, the vaccine-induced T cell response in identical twins seemed to be partly convergent and partly specific to each individual. In identical twins, the study followed T cell clones that responded to the vaccine with precision.

The chain was built from TRBV6-1 and TRBJ2-5; 9 bases in between match TRBD1. The sequence was obtained from a woman between 18 and 30 years old in good health. Sequencing was done on a sample of CD4+ T cells sorted from blood. The sequenced DNA: TGTGCCAGCAGTGCACCCTTCGACAGGGGGGGACAAGGGACCCAGTACTTC. This codes for CASSAPFDRGGQGTQYF.